The 9 T cell receptor beta chains in this list originate from one sample, sequenced in a study of human T cells and chemical hapten exposure. TCRdb processed the RACE reads anew with MiXCR; each CDR3 protein has one entry. This table holds 150,000 to 200,000 distinct CDR3 sequences, 14% found once. Described time point: patch test 1, 2 weeks after DPC sensitization. Treatment of the sample: therapeutic diphenylcyclopropenone sensitization with weekly scalp DPC. The specimen comprised whole blood, sampled in connection with sensitization to the hapten diphenylcyclopropenone (DPC). The receptors stem from a woman aged 30 to 39 with alopecia areata. Some clones in this sample may be carry-over from other donors' samples.

This rearrangement joins TRBV12-3 or TRBV12-4 to TRBJ1-4; 7 bases align to TRBD1. V shed 10 bases, J shed 1 base, and the junction held 18 bases outside the gene matches. This CDR3 comprises 18 residues. CDR3 coding DNA: TGTGCCATCATCCCAGGACAGGTCCAGGCCGTAACTAATGAAAAACTGTTTTTT. As protein: CAIIPGQVQAVTNEKLFF.

The V call is TRBV9, the J call TRBJ2-7; TRBD2 might be the D (6 bases). The CDR3 extends over 15 amino acids. V was cut by 0 bases and J by 0 bases, with 10 bases left in between. The germline gives CDR1 SGDLS, CDR2 YYNGEE. The CDR3, as DNA: TGTGCCAGCAGCGTAGGGGGGGAAAACTCCTACGAGCAGTACTTC. This encodes CASSVGGENSYEQYF.

This clonotype was picked up a small number of times. This chain connects TRBV6-6 to TRBJ1-4; D unresolved. Trimming pared 2 bases from V and 0 bases from J, leaving 7 bases between. Germline V gene data show CDR1 as MNHNY and CDR2 as SVGAGI (reference sequence). This CDR3 is built from 15 residues. CDR3 DNA: TGTGCCAGCAGTTACGGTCCGGCAACTAATGAAAAACTGTTTTTT. This codes for CASSYGPATNEKLFF.

CDR3 nucleotides: TGTGCCAGCAGACACTCGGGCCTCCCGGATGGCTACACCTTC. This gives the protein CASRHSGLPDGYTF. The rearrangement links TRBV14 to TRBJ1-2; no clear D. The CDR3 loop spans 14 amino acids. The V gene's germline CDR1 is SGHDN and CDR2 FVKESK. With 6 bases removed from V and 6 bases from J, the gap between germline ends came to 17 bases.

This chain uses TRBV13 with TRBJ2-1, with 7 bases aligning to TRBD1. The CDR3 loop spans 13 amino acids. The J segment lost 9 bases and the V segment lost 6 bases, leaving 8 bases of the junction unmatched. The germline gives CDR1 PRHDT, CDR2 FYEKMQ (reference sequence). CDR3 in amino acids: CASSPGGVSEQFF. For the CDR3, the DNA is TGTGCCAGCAGTCCAGGGGGAGTGAGTGAGCAGTTCTTC.

This clonotype came up a few times. This rearrangement joins TRBV12-5 to TRBJ1-1, with 8 nucleotides matching TRBD1. The CDR3 consists of 14 residues. The germline V gene has CDR1 LGHNT and CDR2 FRNRAP. The V segment lost 5 bases and the J segment 4 bases; nucleotides outside the gene matches: 6. The CDR3 bases are TGTGCTAGTGGTCTATGGACAGGGAGCACTGAAGCTTTCTTT. Its translation is CASGLWTGSTEAFF.

In this sample, this clonotype turned up a few times. The chain recombines TRBV14 with TRBJ2-3; D is unresolved. Germline V gene lookup returns CDR1 SGHDN and CDR2 FVKESK. This CDR3 contains 16 residues. Trimming left V 6 bases short and J 4 bases short, with 20 bases between. CDR3 loop: CASRPSGSRWPDTQYF. The CDR3 DNA reads TGTGCCAGCAGACCCTCGGGTTCTCGCTGGCCAGATACGCAGTATTTT.

This clonotype was found a few times. The rearrangement uses TRBV15 and TRBJ2-1; D might be TRBD1 or TRBD2, each matching 5 bases. This CDR3 has 15 residues. The germline gives CDR1 LNHNV, CDR2 YYDKDF (reference sequence). V was trimmed by 0 bases and J by 9 bases, leaving 15 bases between them. The CDR3: CATSREGDRGSEQFF. CDR3 bases: TGTGCCACCAGCAGAGAAGGGGACCGAGGTAGTGAGCAGTTCTTC.

The gene calls are TRBV10-1 and TRBJ2-4; D not resolved. Germline V gene data show CDR1 as WNHNN and CDR2 as SYGVQD (reference sequence). Between the trimmed V and J ends, which lost 0 bases and 12 bases, there was a span of 15 bases. This CDR3 comprises 14 residues. CDR3 nucleotide sequence: TGCGCCAGCAGTGAGTCGATCTTGGGGAATCCTCAGTACTTC. Its translation is CASSESILGNPQYF.